This TCR beta chain was identified in a study of cytomegalovirus exposure and HLA in healthy donors. As regards this clone: Its antigen is not known.

60 Vbeta and 13 Jbeta primers were used in PCR. Sequenced by immunoSEQ multiplex PCR; TCRdb stores in-frame clones only, minus some. The top ten hold roughly 2.5% of the sample, which has roughly 120,000 clones, 82% seen once. Germline lookup yields CDR1 SGHRS and CDR2 YFSETQ. Trimming left V 6 bases short and J 1 base short, with 10 bases between. This CDR3 is built from 13 residues. Findings and limits, study-wide: A later analysis revealed that TCR association rates differed between HLA loci, peaking at DRB1 and bottoming out at HLA-C. High sensitivity and specificity were reportedly achieved when the classifier diagnosed cytomegalovirus status.

The receptor comes from a woman in her late teens or twenties in good health and CMV-seronegative. The rearrangement links TRBV5-1 to TRBJ1-1, with a tentative D call TRBD1 (6 bases). What was sequenced was PBMCs. The CDR3 DNA reads as TGCGCCAGCAAGGGGACATGGAACACTGAAGCTTTCTTT. It is translated as CASKGTWNTEAFF.